A selection of T cell receptor beta chains follows, all from one sample in a study of neurological immune-mediated disorders. One entry per CDR3 protein, called by TCRdb with MiXCR from the 5' RACE reads. The repertoire has approximately 89,000 distinct CDR3 sequences, about 12% of them found once; the top ten carry about 5%. Sequenced sample: PBMCs. The receptors shown here come from a female donor with HTLV-1-associated myelopathy (HAM/TSP). The conserved cysteine and the conserved F or W are not part of the CDR3 here. The size of a clone is reported for some rows only, either as once, few or many, or as a class for expanded clones.

abundance,v_gene,j_gene,CDR3aa
.,TRBV24-1,TRBJ2-1,ATSDLRESSYNEQF
.,TRBV25-1,TRBJ2-2,ASSDGGVGTGELF
few,TRBV2,TRBJ2-2,ASRKGERTGELF
many,TRBV20-1,TRBJ2-5,SARGAGGIQETQY
many,TRBV5-1,TRBJ1-1,ASRWSGANTEAF
.,TRBV9,TRBJ2-1,ATSEGQGNNEQF
many,TRBV5-1,TRBJ2-7,ASSLNSGGGEQY
few,TRBV7-9,TRBJ1-1,ASSRRDFEAF
many,TRBV7-2,TRBJ2-1,ASSIQGATLKQF
many,TRBV28,TRBJ1-2,ASSSTTPGQGSGYT
many,TRBV2,TRBJ2-7,ASSEETGSNYEQY
many,TRBV12-3/TRBV12-4,TRBJ2-4,ASSRDFTLAKNIQY
many,TRBV9,TRBJ2-7,ASSRDRGTYEQY
.,TRBV13,TRBJ2-7,ASSLTLLYEQY
.,TRBV24-1,TRBJ2-5,ATGGRGETQY
medium-sized,TRBV5-1,TRBJ2-7,ASSLGNSGGASEQY
many,TRBV5-6,TRBJ2-3,ASSLMGQGDTQY
few,TRBV5-1,TRBJ1-4,ASSLASGTGEEKLF
many,TRBV28,TRBJ1-2,ASSLGTSPYGYT
many,TRBV28,TRBJ1-5,ASSLPPRVRSNQPQH
many,TRBV15,TRBJ2-7,ATSREDSLSEQY
many,TRBV12-3/TRBV12-4,TRBJ2-3,ASSLGLGGAGDTQY
many,TRBV5-5,TRBJ2-7,ASSLATVPYEQY
.,TRBV3-1,TRBJ1-4,ASTRTQDEKLL
many,TRBV20-1,TRBJ2-7,SARASISYEQY
many,TRBV5-1,TRBJ1-5,ASSLRGARNQPQH
many,TRBV5-1,TRBJ1-1,ASSGGMGNTEAF
.,TRBV28,TRBJ2-3,ASSPPRESDTQY
many,TRBV2,TRBJ2-5,ASTPGPETQY
many,TRBV12-3/TRBV12-4,TRBJ2-1,ASSFSGMLGYEQF
many,TRBV4-1,TRBJ2-2,ASSTADRRAGELF
many,TRBV20-1,TRBJ2-1,SVQRGGRDEQF
many,TRBV25-1,TRBJ2-2,ASSELLEAGELF
many,TRBV5-1,TRBJ1-1,ASSSTGRDTEAF
.,TRBV6-2/TRBV6-3,TRBJ2-3,ASRLAGGPYTQY